This T cell receptor beta chain was captured by sequencing in a study of regulatory T cells in long-lasting Graves disease. In building TCR beta libraries, iRepertoire HTBI primers were used together with Arm-PCR of CDR3 regions. In the original analysis: Segment identification across samples yielded some 63 TRBV and about 14 TRBJ segments. TCRdb reanalysed the multiplex PCR reads using MiXCR and keeps one entry per CDR3 protein. TCRdb, not the original authors, processed these V and J calls. The data show 650,000 to 700,000 distinct CDR3 sequences, about 32% seen once. Regarding the study as a whole: Persistent disease favored TRBV28, TRBJ1-2 and TRBJ2-5. Clonotypes that were public and shared totalled roughly 3,000 in persistent patients versus around 970 in new patients. Newly diagnosed Graves' patients exceeded persistent ones in TCR diversity.

Time point described: persistent/refractory GD, antithyroid drugs over 5 years with positive TRAb. Making the TCR library involved RNA that had been extracted from PBMCs. Germline V gene sequence: CDR1 MNHEY, CDR2 SVGEGT. CDR3 length: 19 residues. Comments on this clonotype: The antigen is undetermined. Given a much more abundant clone one base away, this may be a read error.

The sequence derives from a female donor with Graves disease. Sample: peripheral blood mononuclear cells (PBMCs), taken when the disease was refractory, from a patient treated with antithyroid drugs. The chain is built from TRBV6-2 or TRBV6-3 and TRBJ1-5; D may be TRBD1 (5 bases). Here the CDR3 DNA reads TGTGCCAGCACTCCTAGTCGGGTAATAGGGACGGCCAACAATCAGCCCCGGCATTTT. Amino acid sequence: CASTPSRVIGTANNQPRHF.